This TCR beta chain appears in the sequencing data of a study of T cell responses to AZD1222 COVID-19 vaccine (dated by TCRdb to the early 2020s). The study in broad terms: A total of about 230 trial participants underwent TCR sequencing, of whom 200 to 220 received two doses of AZD1222 and some 26 received two doses of the MenACWY control vaccine. Trial participants were enrolled by age into subgroups of 18-55, 56-69 and 70-plus years, and about 150, 27 and 61 TCR-sequenced participants, respectively, were included in these subgroups. Broad study findings and their caveats: In the small 56-69-year group, the increase in depth fell short of significance, most likely because of low power. Conclusions about previously exposed vaccinees were limited because only six AZD1222 recipients were SARS-CoV-2 seropositive at baseline. Epitopes outside the regions mutated in the B.1.351 and B.1.1.7 variants were reportedly recognized by nearly half of the unique spike-specific TCRs. A significant rise in spike-specific TCR breadth and depth was observed after two AZD1222 doses relative to day 0 and relative to MenACWY recipients. CD4 TCRs associated with the vaccine covered the entire spike protein, and the dominant responses were in regions 160-218 and 743-854. Because no day 14 peak-response samples were available, the repertoires could be characterized only after the peak T cell response. Participants were mostly white British, with more females than males. The authors suggested clonal diversity may have been underestimated.

The CDR1 and CDR2 encoded by the germline V gene are MNHEY and SVGAGI. From its cysteine to its phenylalanine, the CDR3 spans 14 amino acids. Just CDR3 DNA is preserved here, 42 bases in frame from base 1. V is pared back by 6 bases and J by 5 bases, with 14 bases lying between the germline termini. Concerning this clone: The target of this receptor is not known. No much larger clone exists at a distance of one base, and base qualities are not known.

The CDR3 regions of human TCRbeta chains were analyzed by immunosequencing. From the authors' description of their analysis: Repertoire TCRs were checked for matches against a reference library of SARS-CoV-2-specific TCRs that had been generated using the MIRA antigen-specificity platform. Breadth was defined as the fraction of unique TCRs that were SARS-CoV-2-associated. Depth was defined as the fraction of total T cells that were SARS-CoV-2-associated. Each spike-specific TCR was assigned to its reactive spike region and to a CD4 or CD8 class using the MIRA data. Log10-transformed breadth and depth values were compared by one-way ANOVA with Sidak's multiple comparisons tests. Sourced from immuneACCESS, this table was stored by TCRdb with only in-frame sequences that have V and J called. A share of the clones is absent; for the studies checked, an unresolved V gene accounts for under half, and the remainder has no known explanation. V, J and clone size are those of that table, while D and trimming were read from the DNA. The sample has about 140,000 clones on record, roughly 90% of them singletons. The ten largest account for about 1.5% of the sample.

The label giving this sample's time point can be read as: about 28 days (+/-7) after the second vaccine dose. AZD1222 recipients whose second dose came at about 4 weeks and those whose second dose came at about 12 weeks were combined into one group, since spike-specific TCR depth and breadth did not differ between the two schedules. Vaccinee samples came from UK trials COV001 and COV002, including a single-blind randomized controlled phase 2/3 trial of AZD1222 (ChAdOx1 nCoV-19) in healthy adults. For TCRbeta chain sequencing, PBMC samples were collected from trial participants at day 0 and at day 28 after the second dose.

Recombination joined TRBV6-5 with TRBJ1-5; a tentative D call is TRBD1 (5 bases match). The TCR comes from an adult who received the AZD1222 COVID-19 vaccine. The sample consisted of peripheral blood, taken 28 days after the second AZD1222 dose. The DNA is as follows: TGTGCCAGCAGGAGAGGATGGGGGGATCAGCCCCAGCATTTT. Its amino acids are CASRRGWGDQPQHF.